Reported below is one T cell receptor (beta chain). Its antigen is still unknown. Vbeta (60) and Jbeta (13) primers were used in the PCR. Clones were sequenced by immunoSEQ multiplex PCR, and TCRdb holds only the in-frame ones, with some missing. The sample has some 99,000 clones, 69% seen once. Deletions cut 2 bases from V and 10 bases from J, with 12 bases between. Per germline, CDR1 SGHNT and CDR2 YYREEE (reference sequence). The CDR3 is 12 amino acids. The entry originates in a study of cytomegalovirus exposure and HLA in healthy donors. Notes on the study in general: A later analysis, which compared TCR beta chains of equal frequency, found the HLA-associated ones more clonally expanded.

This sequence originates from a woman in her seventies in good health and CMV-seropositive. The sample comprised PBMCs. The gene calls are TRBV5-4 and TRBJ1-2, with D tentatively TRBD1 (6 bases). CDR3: CASSFETGPYTF. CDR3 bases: TGTGCCAGCAGCTTCGAAACAGGGCCCTACACCTTC.